The entry below gives a single T cell receptor beta chain sequence along with its context. What it binds is unknown. Eligibility required adulthood, ileal or ileocolonic Crohn's disease and indicated ileocolonic resection. Germline assignment: CDR1 MGHRA and CDR2 YSYEKL. The CDR3 consists of 15 residues. The ends lost 8 bases at V and 4 bases at J; junction bases unmatched: 14. The record originates from a study of T cell repertoires in ileal Crohn's disease. Study overall: Approximately 35% were active smokers at surgery; median disease duration was almost 8 years. About half of patients got postoperative therapy: 11 thiopurines, about 20 anti-TNF.

Only in-frame clones appear in the TCRdb table, and some are missing; sequencing was by immunoSEQ multiplex PCR. The sample has thousands of clones; 90% to 95% are singletons. Study-wide results and limits: High-frequency clones were more common in sorted CD8 than CD4 cells.

The receptor comes from an adult with Crohn's disease. The sample consisted of ileal tissue. V gene TRBV4-1 combines with J gene TRBJ2-7; TRBD2 matches at 7 bases. CDR3 region: CASRFRGEGLYEQYF. DNA for the CDR3: TGCGCCAGCCGCTTTCGGGGGGAGGGGCTGTACGAGCAGTACTTC.